This is a list of T cell receptor beta chains from one sample in a study of CD4+ T cells in melanoma. Here immunoSEQ multiplex PCR was the method, and the copy in TCRdb shows in-frame clones only, minus some. Seen here are 140,000 or so clones, about 90% observed once, and the top ten hold more than 1.5%. All receptors derive from a human donor with melanoma. Both conserved end residues are part of each CDR3. A D gene is named only where the DNA matches it firmly. Rows give clone size only sometimes, using once, few, many, or a class for an expanded clone.

d_gene,v_gene,j_gene,abundance,CDR3aa,CDR3nt
NA,TRBV19,TRBJ1-2,NA,CASSIGPASLTYGYTF,TGTGCCAGTAGTATCGGGCCAGCTAGTTTAACCTATGGCTACACCTTC
TRBD2,TRBV19,TRBJ2-3,NA,CASRTSLSTDTQYF,TGTGCCAGTAGGACTAGCCTTTCGACAGATACGCAGTATTTT
NA,TRBV27,TRBJ2-5,NA,CASSPLVGRGGETQYF,TGTGCCAGCAGTCCCCTCGTTGGGCGCGGAGGAGAGACCCAGTACTTC
TRBD1,TRBV7-2,TRBJ2-4,NA,CASSKQGAAKNIQYF,TGTGCCAGCAGTAAACAGGGGGCGGCCAAAAACATTCAGTACTTC
NA,TRBV5-1,TRBJ1-1,NA,CASSLPGMRPEAFF,TGCGCCAGCAGCTTACCAGGGATGAGGCCTGAAGCTTTCTTT
NA,TRBV10-3,TRBJ2-2,NA,CAISGGAAPNTGELFF,TGTGCCATCAGTGGTGGGGCAGCCCCGAACACCGGGGAGCTGTTTTTT
NA,TRBV18,TRBJ2-7,NA,CASSPRAGPSYEQYF,TGTGCCAGCTCACCACGGGCTGGGCCGTCCTACGAGCAGTACTTC
TRBD1,TRBV19,TRBJ1-1,once,CASSDRAQGATRAFF,TGTGCCAGTAGCGACCGGGCCCAGGGGGCAACGAGAGCTTTCTTT
NA,TRBV6-5,TRBJ1-1,NA,CASSYSGKGDATEAFF,TGTGCCAGCAGTTACTCGGGAAAGGGAGATGCGACTGAAGCTTTCTTT
NA,TRBV9,TRBJ1-1,NA,CASSVALNTEAFF,TGTGCCAGCAGCGTAGCTCTAAACACTGAAGCTTTCTTT
NA,TRBV30,TRBJ2-2,NA,CAWSQGSPTGELFF,TGTGCCTGGAGTCAGGGCAGCCCCACCGGGGAGCTGTTTTTT
TRBD1,TRBV7-9,TRBJ1-1,NA,CASSSSGTGTTEAFF,TGTGCCAGCAGCTCATCCGGGACAGGGACCACTGAAGCTTTCTTT
NA,TRBV5-1,TRBJ2-5,NA,CASSQDAGGETQYF,TGCGCCAGCAGCCAGGACGCGGGCGGGGAGACCCAGTACTTC
NA,TRBV18,TRBJ2-7,NA,CASSPPGPVYEQYF,TGTGCCAGCTCACCCCCCGGCCCAGTCTACGAGCAGTACTTC
NA,TRBV30,TRBJ1-3,NA,CAWSVRGADTIYF,TGTGCCTGGAGTGTACGGGGGGCAGACACCATATATTTT
TRBD1,TRBV6-6,TRBJ2-1,NA,CASSYITGEGEQFF,TGTGCCAGCAGTTACATCACAGGGGAAGGTGAGCAGTTCTTC
TRBD1,TRBV7-9,TRBJ1-6,NA,CASSSTGSSSPLHF,TGTGCCAGCAGCTCGACAGGGTCCTCTTCACCCCTCCACTTT
NA,TRBV29-1,TRBJ2-1,NA,CRIDTPFGNEQFF,TGCAGGATCGATACACCTTTCGGCAATGAGCAGTTCTTC
NA,TRBV6-1,TRBJ2-5,NA,CASSELETQYF,TGTGCCAGCAGTGAGCTCGAGACCCAGTACTTC
NA,TRBV7-8,TRBJ1-3,NA,CASSLGGLLSGNTIYF,TGTGCCAGCAGCTTAGGGGGGCTGCTCTCTGGAAACACCATATATTTT
TRBD2,TRBV9,TRBJ2-1,few,CASSVSPGLAGGFEQFF,TGTGCCAGCAGCGTTTCGCCGGGACTAGCGGGGGGTTTTGAGCAGTTCTTC
NA,TRBV6-5,TRBJ1-1,NA,CASSQGYYTEAFF,TGTGCCAGCTCGCAGGGGTACTACACTGAAGCTTTCTTT
NA,TRBV19,TRBJ1-1,once,CATTNPGANTEAFF,TGTGCCACTACGAACCCAGGAGCGAACACTGAAGCTTTCTTT
NA,TRBV2,TRBJ2-7,NA,CASSVEQDPYEQYF,TGTGCCAGCAGTGTCGAACAGGACCCCTACGAGCAGTACTTC
TRBD1,TRBV18,TRBJ2-2,NA,CASSPPSGQGTGELFF,TGTGCCAGCTCACCACCTTCGGGACAGGGGACCGGGGAGCTGTTTTTT
NA,TRBV30,TRBJ2-1,NA,CAWSGGAGLAAGNEQFF,TGTGCCTGGAGTGGGGGGGCGGGGCTAGCGGCGGGGAATGAGCAGTTCTTC
NA,TRBV5-1,TRBJ2-2,few,CASSLVGQTLGTGELFF,TGCGCCAGCAGCTTGGTAGGGCAGACCCTCGGGACCGGGGAGCTGTTTTTT
NA,TRBV5-1,TRBJ1-5,NA,CASSPAGNSNQPQHF,TGCGCCAGCAGCCCGGCGGGGAATAGCAATCAGCCCCAGCATTTT
NA,TRBV18,TRBJ1-6,NA,CASSLSGPINSPLHF,TGTGCCAGCTCACTATCCGGGCCGATCAATTCACCCCTCCACTTT
NA,TRBV6-4,TRBJ2-1,NA,CASSVGGSYNEQFF,TGTGCCAGCAGTGTCGGGGGCTCCTACAATGAGCAGTTCTTC
NA,TRBV5-6,TRBJ2-5,NA,CASSGRSGGSETQYF,TGTGCCAGCAGCGGTCGTTCAGGGGGGAGTGAGACCCAGTACTTC
TRBD2,TRBV6-6,TRBJ2-7,NA,CASSYMSGGDPYEQYF,TGTGCCAGCAGTTACATGAGCGGGGGGGACCCCTACGAGCAGTACTTC
NA,TRBV5-1,TRBJ2-1,NA,CASSRLGNNEQFF,TGCGCCAGCAGCCGGTTAGGGAACAATGAGCAGTTCTTC
NA,TRBV18,TRBJ2-5,once,CASSPGDHGGETQYF,TGTGCCAGCTCACCGGGGGACCACGGTGGGGAGACCCAGTACTTC
NA,TRBV29-1,TRBJ2-1,NA,CSESRSGNEQFF,TGCAGCGAATCGCGTTCGGGCAATGAGCAGTTCTTC
TRBD1,TRBV9,TRBJ1-4,NA,CASAPGQAATNEKLFF,TGTGCCAGCGCCCCGGGACAGGCGGCAACTAATGAAAAACTGTTTTTT
TRBD1,TRBV6-6,TRBJ1-1,NA,CASATGGGGSRTEAFF,TGTGCCAGCGCCACGGGAGGGGGCGGTTCGCGCACTGAAGCTTTCTTT
TRBD2,TRBV2,TRBJ2-1,NA,CASSLLTSGGASGGNEQFF,TGTGCCAGCAGCCTTCTGACTAGCGGGGGGGCCTCCGGTGGCAATGAGCAGTTCTTC
NA,TRBV5-1,TRBJ2-5,once,CASSPGGGRETQYF,TGCGCCAGCAGCCCCGGAGGGGGGAGGGAGACCCAGTACTTC
NA,TRBV15,TRBJ2-7,NA,CATSSRVSSYEQYF,TGTGCCACCAGCAGCAGGGTCAGCTCCTACGAGCAGTACTTC
NA,TRBV2,TRBJ2-5,NA,CASRHRDGKETQYF,TGTGCCAGCAGACACCGGGACGGTAAAGAGACCCAGTACTTC
TRBD1,TRBV19,TRBJ1-1,NA,CASSSGGGFTEAFF,TGTGCCAGTAGTTCAGGGGGGGGATTCACTGAAGCTTTCTTT
TRBD2,TRBV27,TRBJ2-7,NA,CASSLSSGGPYEQYF,TGTGCCAGCAGTTTAAGTAGCGGGGGCCCCTACGAGCAGTACTTC
NA,TRBV14,TRBJ1-2,NA,CASSQTGTYGYTF,TGTGCCAGCAGCCAGACGGGTACCTATGGCTACACCTTC
NA,TRBV11-1,TRBJ2-1,NA,CASSLSGTQGEQFF,TGTGCCAGCAGCTTAAGTGGGACCCAGGGTGAGCAGTTCTTC
NA,TRBV15,TRBJ1-1,NA,CATSRDLGNTEAFF,TGTGCCACCAGCAGAGATCTCGGGAACACTGAAGCTTTCTTT
TRBD2,TRBV5-4,TRBJ2-3,NA,CASSTTSGRVDTQYF,TGTGCCAGCAGCACGACTAGCGGGAGAGTCGATACGCAGTATTTT
NA,TRBV10-1,TRBJ2-7,few,CASSLAVNYEQYF,TGCGCCAGCAGTTTAGCGGTGAACTACGAGCAGTACTTC
NA,TRBV10-3,TRBJ1-4,NA,CATAPGSNEKLFF,TGTGCCACGGCGCCGGGGAGTAATGAAAAACTGTTTTTT
TRBD1,TRBV7-2,TRBJ1-4,once,CASSSTPRRGNEKLFF,TGTGCCAGCAGCTCCACCCCCCGCAGGGGGAATGAAAAACTGTTTTTT
TRBD1,TRBV18,TRBJ2-7,NA,CASSRTGSYEQYF,TGTGCCAGCTCACGGACAGGGTCCTACGAGCAGTACTTC
TRBD1,TRBV9,TRBJ2-3,NA,CASSVGPGTGGLDTQYF,TGTGCCAGCAGCGTAGGCCCAGGGACAGGGGGTTTGGATACGCAGTATTTT
NA,TRBV28,TRBJ2-4,NA,CASSLWPAGAKNIQYF,TGTGCCAGCAGTTTATGGCCGGCGGGGGCCAAAAACATTCAGTACTTC
TRBD1,TRBV19,TRBJ1-3,NA,CASSSPGQSSGNTIYF,TGTGCCAGTAGTTCACCGGGACAGAGCTCTGGAAACACCATATATTTT